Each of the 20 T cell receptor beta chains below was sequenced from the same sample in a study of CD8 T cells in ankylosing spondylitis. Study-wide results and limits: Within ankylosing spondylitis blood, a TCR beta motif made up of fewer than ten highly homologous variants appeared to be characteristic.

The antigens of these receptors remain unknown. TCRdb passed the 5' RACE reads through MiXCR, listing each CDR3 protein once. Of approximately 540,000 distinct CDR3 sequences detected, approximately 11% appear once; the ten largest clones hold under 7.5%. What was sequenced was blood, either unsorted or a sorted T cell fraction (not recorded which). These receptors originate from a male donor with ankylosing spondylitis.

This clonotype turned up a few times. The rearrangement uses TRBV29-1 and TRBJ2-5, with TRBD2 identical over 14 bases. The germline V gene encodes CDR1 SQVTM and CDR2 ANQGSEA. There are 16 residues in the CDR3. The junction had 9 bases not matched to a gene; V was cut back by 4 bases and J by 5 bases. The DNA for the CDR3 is TGCAGCGTTGTTGGGACTAGCGGGAGTGGATGGGAGACCCAGTACTTC. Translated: CSVVGTSGSGWETQYF.

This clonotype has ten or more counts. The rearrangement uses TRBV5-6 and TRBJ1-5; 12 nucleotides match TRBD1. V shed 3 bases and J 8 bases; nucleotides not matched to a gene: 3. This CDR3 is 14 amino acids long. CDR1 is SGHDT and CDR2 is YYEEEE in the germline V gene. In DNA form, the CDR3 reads TGTGCCAGCAGCTGGGGGACAGGGGGCAAGCCCCAGCATTTT. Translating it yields CASSWGTGGKPQHF.

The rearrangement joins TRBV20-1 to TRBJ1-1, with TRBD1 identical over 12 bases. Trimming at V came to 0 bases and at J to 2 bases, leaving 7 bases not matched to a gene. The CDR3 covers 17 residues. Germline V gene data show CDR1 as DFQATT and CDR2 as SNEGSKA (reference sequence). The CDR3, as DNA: TGCAGTGCTAGAGATCCGGGGACAGGGGGCTTTAACACTGAAGCTTTCTTT. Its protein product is CSARDPGTGGFNTEAFF.

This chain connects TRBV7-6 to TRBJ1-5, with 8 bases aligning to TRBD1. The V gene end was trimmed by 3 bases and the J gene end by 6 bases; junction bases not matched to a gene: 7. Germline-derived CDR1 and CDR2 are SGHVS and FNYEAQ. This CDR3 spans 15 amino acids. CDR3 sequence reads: CASSFGTGASQPQHF. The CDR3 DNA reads TGTGCCAGCAGCTTCGGGACAGGTGCCTCTCAGCCCCAGCATTTT.

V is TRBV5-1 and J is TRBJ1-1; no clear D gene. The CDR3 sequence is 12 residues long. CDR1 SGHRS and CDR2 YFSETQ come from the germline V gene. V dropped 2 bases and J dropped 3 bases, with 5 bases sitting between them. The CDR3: CASSFEDTEAFF. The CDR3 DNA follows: TGCGCCAGCAGCTTTGAAGACACTGAAGCTTTCTTT.

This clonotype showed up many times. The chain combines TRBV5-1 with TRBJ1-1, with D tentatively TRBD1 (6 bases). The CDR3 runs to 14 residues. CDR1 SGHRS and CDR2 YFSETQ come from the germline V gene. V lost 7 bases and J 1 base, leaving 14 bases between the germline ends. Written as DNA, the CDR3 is TGCGCCAGCCGGGGCGGGGGCCCGAACACTGAAGCTTTCTTT. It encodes CASRGGGPNTEAFF.

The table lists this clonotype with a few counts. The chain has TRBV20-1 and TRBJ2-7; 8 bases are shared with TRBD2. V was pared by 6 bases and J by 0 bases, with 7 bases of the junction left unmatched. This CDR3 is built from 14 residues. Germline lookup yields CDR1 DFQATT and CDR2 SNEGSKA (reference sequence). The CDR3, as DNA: TGCAGTGCCCGTAGGACTAGCAACTCCTACGAGCAGTACTTC. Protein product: CSARRTSNSYEQYF.

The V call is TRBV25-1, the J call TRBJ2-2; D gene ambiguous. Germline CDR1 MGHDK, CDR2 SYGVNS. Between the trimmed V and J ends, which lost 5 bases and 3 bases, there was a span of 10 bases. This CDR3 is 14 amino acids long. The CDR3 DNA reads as TGTGCCAGCAGTCGGGCTGAGCACACCGGGGAGCTGTTTTTT. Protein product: CASSRAEHTGELFF.

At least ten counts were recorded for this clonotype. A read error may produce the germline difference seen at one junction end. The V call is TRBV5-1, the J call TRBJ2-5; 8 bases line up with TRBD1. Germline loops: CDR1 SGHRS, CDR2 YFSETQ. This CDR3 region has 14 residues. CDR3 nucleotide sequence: TGTGCCAGCAGTCTGGGGACAGGACAAGAGACCCAGTACTTC. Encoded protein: CASSLGTGQETQYF.

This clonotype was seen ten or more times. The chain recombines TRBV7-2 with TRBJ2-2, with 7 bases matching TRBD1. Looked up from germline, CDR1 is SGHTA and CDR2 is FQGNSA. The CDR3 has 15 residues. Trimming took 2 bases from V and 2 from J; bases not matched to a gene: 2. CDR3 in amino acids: CASSLYRGNTGELFF. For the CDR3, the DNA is TGTGCCAGCAGCTTATACAGGGGCAACACCGGGGAGCTGTTTTTT. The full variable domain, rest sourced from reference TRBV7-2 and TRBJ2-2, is GAGVSQSPSNKVTEKGKDVELRCDPISGHTALYWYRQSLGQGLEFLIYFQGNSAPDKSGLPSDRFSAERTGGSVSTLTIQRTQQEDSAVYLCASSLYRGNTGELFFGEGSRLTVL.

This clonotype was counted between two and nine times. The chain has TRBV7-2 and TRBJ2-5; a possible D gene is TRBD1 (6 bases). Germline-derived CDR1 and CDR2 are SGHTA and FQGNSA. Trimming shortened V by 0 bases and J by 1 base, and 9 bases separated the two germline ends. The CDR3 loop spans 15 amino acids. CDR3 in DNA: TGTGCCAGCAGCTTAGCCCGACAGGCCCAAGAGACCCAGTACTTC. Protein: CASSLARQAQETQYF. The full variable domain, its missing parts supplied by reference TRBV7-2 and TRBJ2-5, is GAGVSQSPSNKVTEKGKDVELRCDPISGHTALYWYRQSLGQGLEFLIYFQGNSAPDKSGLPSDRFSAERTGGSVSTLTIQRTQQEDSAVYLCASSLARQAQETQYFGPGTRLLVL.

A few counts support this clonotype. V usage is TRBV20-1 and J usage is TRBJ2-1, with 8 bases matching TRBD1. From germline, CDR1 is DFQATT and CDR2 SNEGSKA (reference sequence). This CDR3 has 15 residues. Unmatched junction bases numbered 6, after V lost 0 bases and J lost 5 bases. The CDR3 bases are TGCAGTGCTAGAGAGCCAGGGGGCGACGACAATGAGCAGTTCTTC. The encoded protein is CSAREPGGDDNEQFF.

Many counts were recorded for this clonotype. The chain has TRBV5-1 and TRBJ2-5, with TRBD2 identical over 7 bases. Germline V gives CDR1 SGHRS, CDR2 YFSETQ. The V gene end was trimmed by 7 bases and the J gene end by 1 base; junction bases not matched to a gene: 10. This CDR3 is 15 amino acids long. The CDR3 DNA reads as TGCGCCAGCGGCCCCCTGGGGGGGGTCCAAGAGACCCAGTACTTC. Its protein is CASGPLGGVQETQYF.

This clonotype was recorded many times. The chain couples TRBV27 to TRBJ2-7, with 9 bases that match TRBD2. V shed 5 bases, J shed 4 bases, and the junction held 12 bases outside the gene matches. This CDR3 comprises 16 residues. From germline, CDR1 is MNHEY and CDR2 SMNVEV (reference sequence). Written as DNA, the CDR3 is TGTGCCAGCAGTCGTGACGGGACTAGCAATAGGTACGAGCAGTACGTC. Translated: CASSRDGTSNRYEQYV.

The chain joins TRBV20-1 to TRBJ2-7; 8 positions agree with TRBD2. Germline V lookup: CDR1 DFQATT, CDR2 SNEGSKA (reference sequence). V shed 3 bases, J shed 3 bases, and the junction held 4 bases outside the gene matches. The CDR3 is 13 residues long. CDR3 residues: CSASRREVYEQYV. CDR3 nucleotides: TGCAGTGCTAGTAGGCGGGAGGTCTACGAGCAGTACGTC.

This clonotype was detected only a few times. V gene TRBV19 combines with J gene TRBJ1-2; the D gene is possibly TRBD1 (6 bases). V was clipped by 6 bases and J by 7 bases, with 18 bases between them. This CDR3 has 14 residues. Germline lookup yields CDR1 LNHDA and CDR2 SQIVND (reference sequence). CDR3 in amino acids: CASSQRGGRGGYTF. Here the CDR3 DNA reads TGTGCCAGTAGCCAACGTGGGGGGCGAGGTGGCTACACCTTC.

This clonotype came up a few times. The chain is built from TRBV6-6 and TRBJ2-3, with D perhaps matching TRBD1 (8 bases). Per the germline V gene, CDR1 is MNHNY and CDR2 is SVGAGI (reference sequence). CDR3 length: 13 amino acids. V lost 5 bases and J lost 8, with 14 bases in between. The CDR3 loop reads CASSGTGGGTQYF. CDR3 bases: TGTGCCAGCAGTGGTACAGGGGGGGGTACGCAGTATTTT.

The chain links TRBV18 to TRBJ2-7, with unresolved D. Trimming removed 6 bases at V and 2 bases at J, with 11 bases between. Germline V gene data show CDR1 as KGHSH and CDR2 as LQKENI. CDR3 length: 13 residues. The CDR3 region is CASSPKAAYEQYF. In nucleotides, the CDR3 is TGTGCCAGCTCGCCGAAGGCCGCCTACGAGCAGTACTTC.

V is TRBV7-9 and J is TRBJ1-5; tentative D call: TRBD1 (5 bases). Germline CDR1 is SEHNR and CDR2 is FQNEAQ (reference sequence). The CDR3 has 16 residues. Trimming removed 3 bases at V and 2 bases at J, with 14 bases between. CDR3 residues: CASSLSAGQGNQPQHF. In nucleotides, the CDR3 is TGTGCCAGCAGCTTGTCGGCAGGGCAGGGCAATCAGCCCCAGCATTTT.

CDR3 in DNA: TGCAGCGTGGTGCTCCACAGGCACTCTTTGGAGACCCAGTACTTC. Its protein product is CSVVLHRHSLETQYF. The rearrangement uses TRBV29-1 and TRBJ2-5; D perhaps matches TRBD1 (5 bases). CDR3 length: 15 residues. Per germline, CDR1 SQVTM and CDR2 ANQGSEA. V shed 6 bases and J shed 5 bases, with 22 bases lying between them. The full variable domain, in which reference TRBV29-1 and TRBJ2-5 provide the parts outside the CDR3, is SAVISQKPSRDICQRGTSLTIQCQVDSQVTMMFWYRQQPGQSLTLIATANQGSEATYESGFVIDKFPISRPNLTFSTLTVSNMSPEDSSIYLCSVVLHRHSLETQYFGPGTRLLVL.